This passage covers 23 T cell receptor beta chains from one sample sequenced in a study of spatial heterogeneity in lung cancer. Each CDR3 protein is one row after TCRdb ran MiXCR on the 5' RACE reads. Among about 19,000 distinct CDR3 sequences, about a tenth were seen once, and the ten largest hold about 38%. Time point: blood at routine non-recurrence follow-up after resection. This sample comprised PBMCs, obtained at follow-up. The receptors shown here come from a female donor with early-stage non-small cell lung cancer.

This clonotype is medium-sized in the sample. The chain joins TRBV2 to TRBJ2-3; D is unclear. The germline V gene has CDR1 SNHLY and CDR2 FYNNEI. The CDR3 covers 14 residues. V lost 1 base and J lost 0, with 5 bases in between. In nucleotides, the CDR3 is TGTGCCAGCAGTGAAGGACTGAGCACAGATACGCAGTATTTT. Its translation is CASSEGLSTDTQYF.

V usage is TRBV5-1 and J usage is TRBJ2-7; 8 bases match TRBD2. Germline CDR1 reads SGHRS; CDR2 reads YFSETQ. The CDR3 loop spans 14 amino acids. J lost 7 bases, V lost 6 bases, and 12 bases had no gene match. CDR3 DNA: TGCGCCAGCAACCCCACTAGCGGCGCTCGGGAGCAGTACTTC. Amino acid sequence: CASNPTSGAREQYF.

In this sample, this clonotype turned up many times. The gene calls are TRBV6-6 and TRBJ1-5; D gene ambiguous. Germline CDR1 reads MNHNY; CDR2 reads SVGAGI (reference sequence). CDR3 length: 17 residues. Trimming removed 8 bases from V and 2 bases from J, with 22 bases in between. This CDR3 is CASLPSGGYSGNQPQHF. The CDR3, as DNA: TGTGCCAGCCTTCCCTCGGGAGGGTATAGCGGCAATCAGCCCCAGCATTTT.

The table lists this clonotype with many counts. The gene calls are TRBV7-9 and TRBJ2-3, with D perhaps TRBD2 (6 bases). The CDR3 is 21 amino acids. V lost 5 bases to trimming and J lost 7 bases, with 37 bases between them. Germline V gene lookup returns CDR1 SEHNR and CDR2 FQNEAQ (reference sequence). CDR3 residues: CASSPRLGLEGTYLRAHTQYF. The DNA of the CDR3 is TGTGCCAGCAGCCCAAGACTAGGGTTGGAAGGGACCTACCTGAGGGCTCATACGCAGTATTTT.

This clonotype was recorded at least ten times. This chain connects TRBV20-1 to TRBJ1-5; 12 bases agree with TRBD1. The V segment lost 1 base and the J segment 6 bases; nucleotides outside the gene matches: 4. There are 15 residues in the CDR3. Germline loops: CDR1 DFQATT, CDR2 SNEGSKA (reference sequence). CDR3 DNA sequence: TGCAGTGCTAGAGCCGGGACAGGGGGCCGTCAGCCCCAGCATTTT. Protein: CSARAGTGGRQPQHF.

The chain recombines TRBV7-9 with TRBJ1-4, with D maybe TRBD1 (5 bases). The CDR3 has 15 residues. Trimming removed 6 bases from V and 2 bases from J, with 13 bases in between. Germline CDR1 is SEHNR and CDR2 is FQNEAQ (reference sequence). This chain's CDR3 is CASSRYQGTNEKLFF. The CDR3 DNA sequence: TGTGCCAGCAGTCGGTATCAGGGCACTAATGAAAAACTGTTTTTT.

The sample holds many counts of this clonotype. This sequence joins TRBV6-5 and TRBJ1-2; D remains ambiguous. CDR3 length: 11 residues. Germline V gene data show CDR1 as MNHEY and CDR2 as SVGAGI. The V and J ends lost 9 bases and 4 bases respectively, with 9 bases between them. The DNA for the CDR3 is TGTGCCAGTCGTCTAGGCTATGGCTACACCTTC. Residues: CASRLGYGYTF.

This clonotype has a handful of counts. J is TRBJ1-1 and V is TRBV30; no firm D call. Germline V gene sequence: CDR1 GTSNPN, CDR2 SVGIG (reference sequence). V shed 2 bases and J shed 6 bases, with 10 bases lying between them. The CDR3 contains 12 residues. As DNA, the CDR3 is TGTGCCTGGAGTAGGCTGACCCCTGAAGCTTTCTTT. Translation gives CAWSRLTPEAFF.

This clonotype was counted many times. V usage is TRBV2 and J usage is TRBJ2-3; no clear D. Germline values: CDR1 SNHLY, CDR2 FYNNEI. The CDR3 covers 12 residues. Trimming stripped 6 bases from V and 7 bases from J, with 11 bases between. CDR3 protein: CASSDNGNTQYF. The CDR3, as DNA: TGTGCCAGCAGCGACAACGGTAATACGCAGTATTTT.

This clonotype was picked up many times. The junction shows a germline mismatch at one end, possibly a read error. The chain combines TRBV12-3 or TRBV12-4 with TRBJ2-1; TRBD2 matches 7 bases. CDR3 length: 12 residues. In nucleotides, the CDR3 is TGTGCCAGCAGTTTCGGGCTAGCGGACCCACATTTC. Translated, it gives CASSFGLADPHF.

Ten or more counts support this clonotype. V is TRBV5-1 and J is TRBJ2-2; 8 bases match TRBD2. The V gene's germline CDR1 is SGHRS and CDR2 YFSETQ. This CDR3 is built from 16 residues. V was pared by 0 bases and J by 5 bases, with 6 bases of the junction left unmatched. CDR3 nucleotide sequence: TGCGCCAGCAGCTTGGACGGGAGGGCGCGAACCGGGGAGCTGTTTTTT. Residues: CASSLDGRARTGELFF.

Worth noting for this clonotype: A read error may be the cause here, since a much bigger clone is one base away. The rearrangement joins TRBV21-1 to TRBJ2-1; TRBD1, the table's D call, lacks a check against the DNA. TRBV21-1 represents a pseudogene. The CDR3 runs 17 residues. CDR3 sequence reads: CASSKVVTLKPCDEQFF. The CDR3 DNA reads TGTGCCAGCAGCAAAGTGGTCACTTTAAAACCCTGTGATGAGCAGTTCTTC.

This clonotype was detected many times. This chain connects TRBV6-5 to TRBJ2-6; 9 bases are a match to TRBD1. V was clipped by 7 bases and J by 4 bases; unmatched bases: 5. This CDR3 is built from 15 residues. Per the germline V gene, CDR1 is MNHEY and CDR2 is SVGAGI. The CDR3 region has the DNA TGTGCCAGCACCACAGGGGGCGCGGGGGCCAACGTCCTGACTTTC. Translation: CASTTGGAGANVLTF.

This clonotype appeared many times. This chain links TRBV11-2 with TRBJ2-4; 8 bases agree with TRBD2. In germline, CDR1 is SGHAT, CDR2 FQNNGV. The CDR3 covers 15 residues. Trimming took 4 bases from V and 8 from J; bases not matched to a gene: 10. The CDR3 region is CASSSSGLVKDIQYF. The CDR3, as DNA: TGTGCCAGCAGCTCCTCGGGACTAGTGAAGGACATTCAGTACTTC.

The table lists this clonotype with many counts. The rearrangement links TRBV7-6 to TRBJ1-1; D unclear. CDR1 and CDR2 (germline): SGHVS, FNYEAQ. Trimming took 4 bases from V and 5 from J, leaving 8 bases between them. The CDR3 totals 12 residues. The CDR3 sequence is CASSSTRTEAFF. The CDR3 bases are TGTGCCAGCAGCTCCACAAGGACTGAAGCTTTCTTT.

This clonotype rates as large. The chain joins TRBV7-2 to TRBJ2-7; no clear D gene. Germline CDR1 SGHTA, CDR2 FQGNSA. V gave up 1 base and J gave up 0 bases, with 7 bases separating them. The length of the CDR3 is 14 residues. This CDR3 is CASSLGPHSYEQYF. DNA of the CDR3: TGTGCCAGCAGCTTAGGTCCGCACTCCTACGAGCAGTACTTC.

This clonotype was seen repeatedly, ten times or more. V gene TRBV19 combines with J gene TRBJ2-1, with D perhaps assigned TRBD1 or TRBD2 (5 bases each). Trimming left V 7 bases short and J 8 bases short, with 18 bases between. This CDR3 spans 14 amino acids. CDR1 is LNHDA and CDR2 is SQIVND in the germline V gene (reference sequence). CDR3 sequence reads: CASKYGTARDEQFF. The CDR3 coding sequence is TGTGCCAGTAAATACGGGACCGCGAGGGATGAGCAGTTCTTC.

This clonotype appeared many times. CDR3 nucleotides: TGTGCCAGCAGTTTGGCCAGGGGGCCTCAAGAGACCCAGTACTTC. Translated: CASSLARGPQETQYF. This chain connects TRBV28 to TRBJ2-5, with 8 nucleotides matching TRBD1. The V gene end was trimmed by 3 bases and the J gene end by 2 bases; junction bases not matched to a gene: 5. CDR1 and CDR2 from the germline V gene are MDHEN and SYDVKM. The CDR3 runs 15 residues. Combining the CDR3 with reference TRBV28 and TRBJ2-5 gives the whole variable domain DVKVTQSSRYLVKRTGEKVFLECVQDMDHENMFWYRQDPGLGLRLIYFSYDVKMKEKGDIPEGYSVSREKKERFSLILESASTNQTSMYLCASSLARGPQETQYFGPGTRLLVL.

In its sample, this clonotype was seen many times. CDR3 bases: TGTGCCAGCAGTGAAGTTCGGCTGTTGGTAGGAAACACCATATATTTT. This sequence encodes CASSEVRLLVGNTIYF. The V gene is TRBV2, the J gene TRBJ1-3; D not certain. The CDR3 spans 16 residues. V was clipped by 1 base and J by 4 bases, with 14 bases between them. Germline loops: CDR1 SNHLY, CDR2 FYNNEI.

A remark on this clonotype: A much larger clone differs by one base, so this may be a read error. The chain recombines TRBV7-9 with TRBJ1-4, with TRBD1 as a possible D gene (5 bases). CDR3 size: 15 residues. Germline V CDR1 and CDR2: SEHNR, FQNEAQ (reference sequence). CDR3 residues: CASSSPGDLNEKLLF. The CDR3 nucleotides are TGTGCCAGCAGCTCTCCGGGGGACTTGAATGAAAAACTGCTTTTT.

This clonotype was observed many times. The gene calls are TRBV6-1 and TRBJ2-4, with 7 bases lining up with TRBD1. After removal of 9 bases from V and 0 bases from J, the junction contained 5 bases not matched to a gene. The CDR3 totals 14 residues. Germline CDR1 reads MNHNS; CDR2 reads SASEGT. CDR3 in DNA: TGTGCCAGTAAAGGACAGGCAGCCAAAAACATTCAGTACTTC. Translating it yields CASKGQAAKNIQYF.

This clonotype appeared many times. CDR3 sequence: CASSSGTDTGELFF. Written as DNA, the CDR3 is TGTGCCAGCTCTTCCGGGACAGACACCGGGGAGCTGTTTTTT. The V and J genes are TRBV18 and TRBJ2-2; 7 bases align to TRBD1. Germline CDR1 and CDR2: KGHSH and LQKENI. CDR3 length: 14 amino acids. The junction had 4 bases not matched to a gene; V was cut back by 6 bases and J by 3 bases.

This clonotype was seen many times. The V gene is TRBV11-3, the J gene TRBJ2-1; 8 nucleotides line up with TRBD1. V was pared by 5 bases and J by 12 bases, with 15 bases of the junction left unmatched. The CDR3 is 15 amino acids. Germline V gene sequence: CDR1 SGHNT, CDR2 YENEEA. The CDR3 protein is CASSPGQGGRTVQFF. In DNA form, the CDR3 reads TGTGCCAGCAGCCCCGGACAGGGAGGAAGAACCGTGCAGTTCTTC.